The following is a T cell receptor beta chain sequence with its context. Its antigen is not known. The CDR3 consists of 12 residues. Germline CDR1 and CDR2: SGDLS and YYNGEE. Trimming removed 3 bases at V and 4 bases at J, with 6 bases between. Chemo-refractory metastatic non-small-cell lung cancer patients received focal radiation with ipilimumab CTLA-4 blockade. This entry comes from a study of radiotherapy plus CTLA-4 blockade in lung cancer. Study in general: Disease control was present in roughly 30% of patients, and objective responses in around 18%. Study-level results: Dynamics of early blood T cell clones, together with interferon-beta, were reportedly the best predictors of response. Tumor-derived TCR clones expanded in blood after radiotherapy plus ipilimumab.

The repertoire was sequenced with immunoSEQ multiplex PCR; TCRdb's copy has only in-frame clones and lacks some. Here the sample spans roughly 100,000 clones, 75% to 85% being singletons. The chain carries TRBV9 and TRBJ2-3; TRBD2 is a possible D gene (6 bases). The receptor was isolated from a human donor with non-small cell lung cancer who had a partial response to radiotherapy plus ipilimumab. Specimen: peripheral blood, collected from a patient treated with radiotherapy plus ipilimumab. For the CDR3, the DNA is TGTGCCAGCAGCGGGGGGGCAGATACGCAGTATTTT. Its translation: CASSGGADTQYF.